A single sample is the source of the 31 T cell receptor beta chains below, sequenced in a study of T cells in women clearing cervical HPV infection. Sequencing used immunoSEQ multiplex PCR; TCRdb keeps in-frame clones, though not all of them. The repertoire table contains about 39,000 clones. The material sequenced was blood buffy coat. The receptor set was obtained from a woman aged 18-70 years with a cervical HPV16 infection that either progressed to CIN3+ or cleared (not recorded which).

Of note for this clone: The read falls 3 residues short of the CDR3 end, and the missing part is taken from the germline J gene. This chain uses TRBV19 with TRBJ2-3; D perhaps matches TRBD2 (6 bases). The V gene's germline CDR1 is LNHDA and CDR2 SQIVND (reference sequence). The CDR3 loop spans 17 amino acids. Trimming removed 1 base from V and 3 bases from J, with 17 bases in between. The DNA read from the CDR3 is TGTGCCAGTAGTATAGGTTTCTCTGGGGCGGGGACAGATACG. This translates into CASSIGFSGAGTDT. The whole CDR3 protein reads CASSIGFSGAGTDTQYF. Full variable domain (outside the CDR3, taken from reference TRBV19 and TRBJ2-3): DGGITQSPKYLFRKEGQNVTLSCEQNLNHDAMYWYRQDPGQGLRLIYYSQIVNDFQKGDIAEGYSVSREKKESFPLTVTSAQKNPTAFYLCASSIGFSGAGTDTQYFGPGTRLTVL.

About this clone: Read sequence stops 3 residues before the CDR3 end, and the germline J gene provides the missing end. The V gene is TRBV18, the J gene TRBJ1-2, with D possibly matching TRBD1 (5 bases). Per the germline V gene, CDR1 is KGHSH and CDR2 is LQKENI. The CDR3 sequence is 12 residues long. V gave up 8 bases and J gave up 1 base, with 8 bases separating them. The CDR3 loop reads CASDQGNYGYTF. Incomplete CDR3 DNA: TGTGCCAGCGACCAGGGTAACTATGGC.

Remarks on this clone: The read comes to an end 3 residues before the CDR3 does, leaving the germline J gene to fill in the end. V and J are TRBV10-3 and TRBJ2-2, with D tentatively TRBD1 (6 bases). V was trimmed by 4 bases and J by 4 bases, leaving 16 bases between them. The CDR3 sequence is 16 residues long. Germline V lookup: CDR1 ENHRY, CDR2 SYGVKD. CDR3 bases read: TGTGCCATCAGTGTGGGGGACAACCCTACCACCGGGGAG. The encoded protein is CAISVGDNPTTGE. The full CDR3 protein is CAISVGDNPTTGELFF.

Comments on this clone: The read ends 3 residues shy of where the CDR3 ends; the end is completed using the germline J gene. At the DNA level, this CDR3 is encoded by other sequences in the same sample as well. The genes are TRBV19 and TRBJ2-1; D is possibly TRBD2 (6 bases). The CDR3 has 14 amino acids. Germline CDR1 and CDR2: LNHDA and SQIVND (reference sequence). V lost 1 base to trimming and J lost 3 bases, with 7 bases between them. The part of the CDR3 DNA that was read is TGTGCCAGTAGTATAGGGGGGGACTACAATGAG. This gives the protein CASSIGGDYNE. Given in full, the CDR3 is CASSIGGDYNEQFF. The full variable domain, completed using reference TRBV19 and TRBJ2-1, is DGGITQSPKYLFRKEGQNVTLSCEQNLNHDAMYWYRQDPGQGLRLIYYSQIVNDFQKGDIAEGYSVSREKKESFPLTVTSAQKNPTAFYLCASSIGGDYNEQFFGPGTRLTVL.

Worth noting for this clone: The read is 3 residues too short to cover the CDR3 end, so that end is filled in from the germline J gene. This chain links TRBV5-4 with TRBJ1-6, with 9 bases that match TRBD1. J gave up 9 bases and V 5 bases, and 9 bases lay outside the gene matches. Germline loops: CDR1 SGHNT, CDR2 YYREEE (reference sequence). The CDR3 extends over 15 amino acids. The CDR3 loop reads CASRPGQGLGSPLHF. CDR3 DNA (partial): TGTGCCAGCAGACCCGGACAGGGGTTAGGTTCACCC.

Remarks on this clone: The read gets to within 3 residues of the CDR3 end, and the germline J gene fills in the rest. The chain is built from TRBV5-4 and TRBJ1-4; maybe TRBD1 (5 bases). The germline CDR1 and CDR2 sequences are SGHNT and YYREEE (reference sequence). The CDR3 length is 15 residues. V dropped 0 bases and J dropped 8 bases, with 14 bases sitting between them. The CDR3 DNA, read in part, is TGTGCCAGCAGCTTGGGGGCAGGGTCACGGGAAAAA. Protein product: CASSLGAGSREK. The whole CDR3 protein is CASSLGAGSREKLFF.

The chain's CDR3 is CASSLVRAYEQYF. CDR3 DNA (partial): TGTGCCAGCAGTCTGGTTCGGGCCTACGAG. The rearrangement uses TRBV5-6 and TRBJ2-7, with D unresolved. The CDR3 end is not reached by the read, which stops 3 residues before it; the germline J gene fills it in. This CDR3 is 13 amino acids long. Trimming cost V 5 bases and J 2 bases, with 11 bases left between them. Looked up from germline, CDR1 is SGHDT and CDR2 is YYEEEE. The whole variable domain, filled in from reference TRBV5-6 and TRBJ2-7, reads DAGVTQSPTHLIKTRGQQVTLRCSPKSGHDTVSWYQQALGQGPQFIFQYYEEEERQRGNFPDRFSGHQFPNYSSELNVNALLLGDSALYLCASSLVRAYEQYFGPGTRLTVT.

CDR3 region: CASSPRGGSEETQYF. Incomplete CDR3 DNA: TGTGCCAGCAGCCCCCGGGGAGGGTCGGAAGAGACC. V is TRBV7-3 and J is TRBJ2-5; 7 nucleotides line up with TRBD2. The DNA ends 3 residues before the CDR3 does, and the rest of the CDR3 is filled in from the germline J gene. This CDR3 has 15 residues. In germline, CDR1 is SGHTA, CDR2 FQGTGA. Germline trimming cut 5 bases from V and 3 bases from J; bases unmatched to any gene: 9.

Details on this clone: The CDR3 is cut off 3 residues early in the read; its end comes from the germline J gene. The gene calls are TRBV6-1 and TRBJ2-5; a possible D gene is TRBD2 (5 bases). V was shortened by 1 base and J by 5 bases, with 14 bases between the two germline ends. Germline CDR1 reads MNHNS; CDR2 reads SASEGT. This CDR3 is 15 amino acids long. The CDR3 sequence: CASSEEGSAWETQYF. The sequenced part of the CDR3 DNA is TGTGCCAGCAGTGAAGAAGGTAGCGCGTGGGAGACC.

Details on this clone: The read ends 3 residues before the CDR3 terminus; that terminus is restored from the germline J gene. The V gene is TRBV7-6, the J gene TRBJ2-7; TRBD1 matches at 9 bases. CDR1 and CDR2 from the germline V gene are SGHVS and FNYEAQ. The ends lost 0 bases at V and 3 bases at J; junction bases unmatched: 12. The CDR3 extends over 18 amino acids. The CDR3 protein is CASSLASGQGSFFYEQYF. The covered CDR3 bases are TGTGCCAGCAGCTTAGCCTCGGGACAGGGATCTTTCTTCTACGAG.

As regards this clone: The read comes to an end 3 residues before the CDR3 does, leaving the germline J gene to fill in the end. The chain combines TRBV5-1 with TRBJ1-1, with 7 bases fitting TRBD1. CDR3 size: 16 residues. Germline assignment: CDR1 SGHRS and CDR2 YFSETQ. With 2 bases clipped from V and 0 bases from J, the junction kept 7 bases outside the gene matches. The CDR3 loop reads CASSFGLDRLNTEAFF. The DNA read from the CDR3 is TGCGCCAGCAGCTTTGGGTTGGACAGGCTGAACACTGAA.

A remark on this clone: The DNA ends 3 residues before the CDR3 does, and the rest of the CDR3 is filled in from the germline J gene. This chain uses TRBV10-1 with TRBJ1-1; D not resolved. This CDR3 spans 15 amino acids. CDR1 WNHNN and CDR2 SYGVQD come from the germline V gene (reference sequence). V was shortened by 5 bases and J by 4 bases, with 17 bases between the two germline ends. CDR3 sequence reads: CASSPGQVAGTEAFF. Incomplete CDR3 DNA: TGCGCCAGCAGTCCCGGCCAGGTTGCGGGCACTGAA.

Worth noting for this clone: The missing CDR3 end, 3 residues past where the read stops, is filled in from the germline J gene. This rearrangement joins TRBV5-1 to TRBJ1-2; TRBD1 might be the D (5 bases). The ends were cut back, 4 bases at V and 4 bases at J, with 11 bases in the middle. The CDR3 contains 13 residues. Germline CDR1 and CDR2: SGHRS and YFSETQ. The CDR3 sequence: CASSPDSIYGYTF. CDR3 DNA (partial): TGCGCCAGCAGCCCTGACAGTATCTATGGC. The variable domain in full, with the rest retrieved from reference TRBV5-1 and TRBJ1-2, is KAGVTQTPRYLIKTRGQQVTLSCSPISGHRSVSWYQQTPGQGLQFLFEYFSETQRNKGNFPGRFSGRQFSNSRSEMNVSTLELGDSALYLCASSPDSIYGYTFGSGTRLTVV.

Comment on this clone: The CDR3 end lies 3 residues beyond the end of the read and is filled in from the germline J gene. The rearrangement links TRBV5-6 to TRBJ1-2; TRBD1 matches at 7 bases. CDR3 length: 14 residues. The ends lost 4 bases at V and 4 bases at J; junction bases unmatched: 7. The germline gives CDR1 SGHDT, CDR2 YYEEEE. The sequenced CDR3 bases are TGTGCCAGCAGCACAGGGGTAGTGGCCTATGGC. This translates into CASSTGVVAYG. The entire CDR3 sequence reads CASSTGVVAYGYTF.

CDR3 DNA (partial): TGTGCCAGTCGGGGCCGGGACAGCAATCTTAGGGGCAATCAGCCC. Translating it yields CASRGRDSNLRGNQP. The CDR3 as a whole reads CASRGRDSNLRGNQPQHF. The V call is TRBV19, the J call TRBJ1-5; TRBD1 aligns across 7 bases. The read stops 3 residues short of the end of the CDR3; the missing end is completed from the germline J gene. CDR1 LNHDA and CDR2 SQIVND come from the germline V gene (reference sequence). V was clipped by 8 bases and J by 2 bases; unmatched bases: 18. This CDR3 is 18 amino acids long.

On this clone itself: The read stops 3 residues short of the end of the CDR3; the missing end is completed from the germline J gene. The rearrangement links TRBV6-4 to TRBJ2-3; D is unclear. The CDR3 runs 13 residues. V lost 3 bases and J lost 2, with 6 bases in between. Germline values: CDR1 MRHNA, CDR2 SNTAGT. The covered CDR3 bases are TGTGCCAGCAGTGAACAGTCCACAGATACG. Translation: CASSEQSTDT. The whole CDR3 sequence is CASSEQSTDTQYF.

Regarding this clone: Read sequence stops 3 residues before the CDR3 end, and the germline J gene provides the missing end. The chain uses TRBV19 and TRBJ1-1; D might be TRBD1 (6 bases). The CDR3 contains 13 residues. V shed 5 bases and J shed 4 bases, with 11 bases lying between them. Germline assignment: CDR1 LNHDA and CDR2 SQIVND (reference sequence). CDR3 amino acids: CASSPTGTTEAFF. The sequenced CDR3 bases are TGTGCCAGTAGTCCAACAGGGACCACTGAA.

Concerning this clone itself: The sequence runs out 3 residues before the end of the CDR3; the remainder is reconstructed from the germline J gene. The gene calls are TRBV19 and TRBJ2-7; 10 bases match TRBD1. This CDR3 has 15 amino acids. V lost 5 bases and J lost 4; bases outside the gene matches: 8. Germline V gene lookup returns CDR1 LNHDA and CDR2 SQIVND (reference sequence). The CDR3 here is CASSAPGQGIYEQYF. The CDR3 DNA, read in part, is TGTGCCAGTAGTGCCCCGGGACAGGGGATTTACGAG.

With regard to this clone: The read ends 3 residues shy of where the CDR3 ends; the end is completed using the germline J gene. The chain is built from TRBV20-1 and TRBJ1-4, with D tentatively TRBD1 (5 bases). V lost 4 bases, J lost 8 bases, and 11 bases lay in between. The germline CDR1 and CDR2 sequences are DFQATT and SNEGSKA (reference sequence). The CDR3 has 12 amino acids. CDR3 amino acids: CSATPAGEKLFF. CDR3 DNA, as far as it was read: TGCAGTGCTACTCCGGCAGGGGAAAAA.

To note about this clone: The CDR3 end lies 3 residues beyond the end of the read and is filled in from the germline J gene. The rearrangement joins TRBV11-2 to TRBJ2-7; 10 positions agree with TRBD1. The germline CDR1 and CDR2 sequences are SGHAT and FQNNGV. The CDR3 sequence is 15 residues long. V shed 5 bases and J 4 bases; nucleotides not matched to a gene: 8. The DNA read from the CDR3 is TGTGCCAGCAGCGAGGGGGACAGGGGATATTACGAG. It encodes CASSEGDRGYYE. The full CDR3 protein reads CASSEGDRGYYEQYF.

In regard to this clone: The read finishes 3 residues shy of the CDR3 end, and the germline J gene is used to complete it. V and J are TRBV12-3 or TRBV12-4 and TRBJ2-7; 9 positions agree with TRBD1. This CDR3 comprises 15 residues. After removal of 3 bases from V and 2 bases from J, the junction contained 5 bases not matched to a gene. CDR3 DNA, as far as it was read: TGTGCCAGCAGTTTCGGGACAGGGAGGGCCTACGAG. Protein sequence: CASSFGTGRAYE. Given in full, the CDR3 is CASSFGTGRAYEQYF.

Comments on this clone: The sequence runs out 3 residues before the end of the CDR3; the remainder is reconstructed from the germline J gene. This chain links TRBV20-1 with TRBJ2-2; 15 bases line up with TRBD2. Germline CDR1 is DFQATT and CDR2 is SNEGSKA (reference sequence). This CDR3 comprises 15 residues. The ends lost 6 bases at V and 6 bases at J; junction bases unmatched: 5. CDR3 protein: CSATRTSGGAGELFF. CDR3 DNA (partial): TGCAGTGCCACCCGGACTAGCGGGGGGGCCGGGGAG.

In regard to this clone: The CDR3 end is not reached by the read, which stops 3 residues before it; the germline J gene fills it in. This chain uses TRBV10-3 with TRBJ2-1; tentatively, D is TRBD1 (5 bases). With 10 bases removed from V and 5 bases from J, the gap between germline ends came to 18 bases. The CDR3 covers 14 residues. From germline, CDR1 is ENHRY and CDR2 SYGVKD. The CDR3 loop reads CATKGDSSNNEQFF. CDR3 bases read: TGTGCCACAAAGGGTGACAGTTCAAACAATGAG.

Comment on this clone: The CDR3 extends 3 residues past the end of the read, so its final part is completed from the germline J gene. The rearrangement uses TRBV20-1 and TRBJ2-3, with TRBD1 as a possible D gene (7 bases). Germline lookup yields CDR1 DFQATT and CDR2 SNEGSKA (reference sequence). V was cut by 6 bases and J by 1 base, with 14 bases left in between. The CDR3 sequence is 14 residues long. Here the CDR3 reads CSAEGALGTDTQYF. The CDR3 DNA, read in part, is TGCAGTGCGGAGGGGGCCCTGGGCACAGATACG.

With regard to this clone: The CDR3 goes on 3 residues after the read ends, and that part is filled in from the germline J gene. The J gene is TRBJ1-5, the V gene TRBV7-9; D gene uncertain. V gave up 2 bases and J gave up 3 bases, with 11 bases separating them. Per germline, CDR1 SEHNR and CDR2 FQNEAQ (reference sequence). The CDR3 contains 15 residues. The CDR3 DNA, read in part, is TGTGCCAGCAGCTTATACGAAGGGCCCAATCAGCCC. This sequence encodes CASSLYEGPNQP. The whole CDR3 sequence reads CASSLYEGPNQPQHF.

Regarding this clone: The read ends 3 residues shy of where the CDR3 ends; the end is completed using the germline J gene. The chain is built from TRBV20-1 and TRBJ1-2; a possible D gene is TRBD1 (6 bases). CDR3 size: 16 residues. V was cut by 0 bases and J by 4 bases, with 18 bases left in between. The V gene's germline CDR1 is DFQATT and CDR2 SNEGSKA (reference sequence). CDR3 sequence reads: CSARDPGQLGVYGYTF. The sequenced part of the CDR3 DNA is TGCAGTGCTAGAGATCCGGGACAACTGGGGGTCTATGGC.

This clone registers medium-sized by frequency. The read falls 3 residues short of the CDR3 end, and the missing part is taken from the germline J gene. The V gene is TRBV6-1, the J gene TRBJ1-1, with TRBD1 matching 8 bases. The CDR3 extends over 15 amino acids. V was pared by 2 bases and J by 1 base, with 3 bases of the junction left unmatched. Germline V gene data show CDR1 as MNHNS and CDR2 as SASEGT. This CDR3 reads CASSETQGANTEAFF. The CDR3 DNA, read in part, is TGTGCCAGCAGTGAAACGCAGGGGGCGAACACTGAA.

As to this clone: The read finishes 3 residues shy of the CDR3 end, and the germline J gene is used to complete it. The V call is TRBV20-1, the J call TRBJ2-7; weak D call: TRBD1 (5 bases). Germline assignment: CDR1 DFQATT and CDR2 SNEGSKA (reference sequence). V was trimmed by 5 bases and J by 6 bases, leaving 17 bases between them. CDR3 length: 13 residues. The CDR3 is CSAPILREAEQYF. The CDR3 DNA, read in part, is TGCAGTGCTCCTATCCTCAGGGAAGCCGAG.

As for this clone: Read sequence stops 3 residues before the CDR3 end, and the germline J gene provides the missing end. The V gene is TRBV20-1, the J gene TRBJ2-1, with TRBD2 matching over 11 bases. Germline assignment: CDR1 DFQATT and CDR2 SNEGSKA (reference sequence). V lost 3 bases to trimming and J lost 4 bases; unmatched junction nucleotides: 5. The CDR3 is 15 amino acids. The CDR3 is CSASSGGAPYNEQFF. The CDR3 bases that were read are TGCAGTGCTAGTAGCGGGGGGGCCCCTTACAATGAG.

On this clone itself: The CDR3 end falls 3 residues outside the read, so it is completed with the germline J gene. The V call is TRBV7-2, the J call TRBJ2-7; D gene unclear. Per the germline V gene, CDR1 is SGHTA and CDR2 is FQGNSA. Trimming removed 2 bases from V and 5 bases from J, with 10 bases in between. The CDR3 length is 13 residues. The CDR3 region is CASSLNPSDEQYF. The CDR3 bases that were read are TGTGCCAGCAGCTTAAACCCTTCGGACGAG.

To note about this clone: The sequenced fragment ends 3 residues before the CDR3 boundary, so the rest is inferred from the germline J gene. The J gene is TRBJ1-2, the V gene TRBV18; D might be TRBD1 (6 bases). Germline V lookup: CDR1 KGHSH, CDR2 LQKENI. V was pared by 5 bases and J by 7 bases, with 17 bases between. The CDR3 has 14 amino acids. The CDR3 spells CASSTGTGNGGYTF. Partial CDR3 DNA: TGTGCCAGCTCAACTGGCACAGGGAATGGTGGC. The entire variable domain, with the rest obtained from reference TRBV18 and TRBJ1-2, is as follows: NAGVMQNPRHLVRRRGQEARLRCSPMKGHSHVYWYRQLPEEGLKFMVYLQKENIIDESGMPKERFSAEFPKEGPSILRIQQVVRGDSAAYFCASSTGTGNGGYTFGSGTRLTVV.